The clone carrying this T cell receptor (beta chain) was counted many times. Its cognate antigen is unknown. These data originate in a study of T cell repertoires in cytomegalovirus infection. On the study more broadly: Both a matching HLA type and CMV infection were indicated by public TCR beta signatures.

Germline V gives CDR1 SGHTA, CDR2 FQGNSA. The V end was cut by 3 bases, the J end by 5 bases, with 11 bases between. This CDR3 region has 14 residues. TCRdb independently ran MiXCR on the reads; one entry per CDR3 protein. The table has more than 150,000 distinct CDR3 sequences, about 28% seen once. Overall study findings and caveats: CMV-specific HLA-C-restricted TCR beta clonotypes dominated the ex vivo response. Identification of carriers of CMV plus the relevant HLA was achieved through cumulative public TCR beta family frequency.

V and J are TRBV7-2 and TRBJ1-3; D possibly corresponds to TRBD1 (6 bases). This clonotype was obtained from a human donor in good health (CMV status not recorded). Some clones in this sample may be carry-over from other donors' samples. Material: PBMCs. CDR3 protein: CASSFQTGRNTIYF. For the CDR3, the DNA is TGTGCCAGCAGCTTCCAAACAGGGCGAAACACCATATATTTT.